Listed below are T cell receptor beta chains from one sample, sequenced in a study of blood T cell repertoires in COVID-19. Clones were sequenced by immunoSEQ multiplex PCR, and TCRdb holds only the in-frame ones, with some missing. The sample contains tens of thousands of clones, more than 80% of which appear only once. Sequencing was done on a sample of peripheral blood. The receptor set was obtained from a human donor in a cohort sampled during active COVID-19. CDR3s include the opening cysteine and the closing phenylalanine or tryptophan. The order of the fields is CDR3 DNA, CDR3 protein, D gene, J gene, clone size, V gene. The D gene is left open where the match is weak. Expanded clones are given a class, and other clones once, few, many or no size at all.

CDR3 DNA: TGTGCCAGCAGCTTAGCCGGCGGCTACGAGCAGTACTTC
CDR3 protein: CASSLAGGYEQYF
D gene: -
J gene: TRBJ2-7
clone size: -
V gene: TRBV7-2

CDR3 DNA: TGTGCCAGCAGGGTGACAGGGTTCAACGAGCAGTACTTC
CDR3 protein: CASRVTGFNEQYF
D gene: TRBD1
J gene: TRBJ2-7
clone size: -
V gene: TRBV6-5

CDR3 DNA: TGTGCCAGCAGCCTTACGGCGGACACCGGGGAGCTGTTTTTT
CDR3 protein: CASSLTADTGELFF
D gene: -
J gene: TRBJ2-2
clone size: few
V gene: TRBV5-4

CDR3 DNA: TGTGCCAGCAGTTTACTCGCGGGGTTGGGAACTGAAGCTTTCTTT
CDR3 protein: CASSLLAGLGTEAFF
D gene: -
J gene: TRBJ1-1
clone size: once
V gene: TRBV5-4

CDR3 DNA: TGCGCCAGCAGTCAATCAGGGCGGGAGGGCCACCAAGTCGCCTACAATGAGCAGTTCTTC
CDR3 protein: CASSQSGREGHQVAYNEQFF
D gene: TRBD2
J gene: TRBJ2-1
clone size: -
V gene: TRBV23-1

CDR3 DNA: TGTGCCAGCAGCCAAGGACGGGCAGGGGAAGACGAGCAGTACTTC
CDR3 protein: CASSQGRAGEDEQYF
D gene: -
J gene: TRBJ2-7
clone size: -
V gene: TRBV4-2

CDR3 DNA: TGTGCCACGGGGGTAGCCAAAAACATTCAGTACTTC
CDR3 protein: CATGVAKNIQYF
D gene: -
J gene: TRBJ2-4
clone size: -
V gene: TRBV27

CDR3 DNA: TGTGCCAGCAGTCCAACAGTGATTGGAAACACCATATATTTT
CDR3 protein: CASSPTVIGNTIYF
D gene: -
J gene: TRBJ1-3
clone size: -
V gene: TRBV6-6

CDR3 DNA: TGTGCCAGTATTCAGACAGGGCTAGGTGAAGCTTTCTTT
CDR3 protein: CASIQTGLGEAFF
D gene: TRBD1
J gene: TRBJ1-1
clone size: -
V gene: TRBV19

CDR3 DNA: TGTGCCAGCAGTCCTCCATCCGGACAGGGGGCTAGTGGCTACACCTTC
CDR3 protein: CASSPPSGQGASGYTF
D gene: TRBD1
J gene: TRBJ1-2
clone size: -
V gene: TRBV27

CDR3 DNA: TGTGCCAGCAGTGTTCAGGGTAAGGTGAACACTGAAGCTTTCTTT
CDR3 protein: CASSVQGKVNTEAFF
D gene: -
J gene: TRBJ1-1
clone size: -
V gene: TRBV2

CDR3 DNA: TGTGCCAGCAGTGAAGGGACAGGGGGCCGAGGGGATACGCAGTATTTT
CDR3 protein: CASSEGTGGRGDTQYF
D gene: TRBD1
J gene: TRBJ2-3
clone size: -
V gene: TRBV6-1

CDR3 DNA: TGTGCCAGCAGTGAAGAAGAAATACAGGGAAACTATGGCTACACCTTC
CDR3 protein: CASSEEEIQGNYGYTF
D gene: -
J gene: TRBJ1-2
clone size: -
V gene: TRBV6-1

CDR3 DNA: TGTGCCAGCAGTTTCACAGGGGGGGACCTTAATGAAAAACTGTTTTTT
CDR3 protein: CASSFTGGDLNEKLFF
D gene: TRBD1
J gene: TRBJ1-4
clone size: -
V gene: TRBV28

CDR3 DNA: TGCGCCAGCAGCCAGGCCCCGTTAGGCTCTGGAAACACCATATATTTT
CDR3 protein: CASSQAPLGSGNTIYF
D gene: -
J gene: TRBJ1-3
clone size: -
V gene: TRBV5-1

CDR3 DNA: TGTGCCAGCGAACGGAGTTCTGCCTACAATGAGCAGTTCTTC
CDR3 protein: CASERSSAYNEQFF
D gene: -
J gene: TRBJ2-1
clone size: -
V gene: TRBV28

CDR3 DNA: TGTGCCAGCAGCCAACTAGCTGGCGAGCAGTACTTC
CDR3 protein: CASSQLAGEQYF
D gene: -
J gene: TRBJ2-7
clone size: -
V gene: TRBV3-1/TRBV3-2

CDR3 DNA: TGTGCCAGTAGTAGCCCCGGACAGGGGAAGTCGACCTACGAGCAGTACTTC
CDR3 protein: CASSSPGQGKSTYEQYF
D gene: TRBD1
J gene: TRBJ2-7
clone size: once
V gene: TRBV19

CDR3 DNA: TGTGCCAGCAGCCCAGGGTTTCGCGGCTACACCTTC
CDR3 protein: CASSPGFRGYTF
D gene: -
J gene: TRBJ1-2
clone size: -
V gene: TRBV9

CDR3 DNA: TGTGCCAGCAGCTTGGGTACGGCCCTAGCGGAGGACGAGCAGTACTTC
CDR3 protein: CASSLGTALAEDEQYF
D gene: TRBD2
J gene: TRBJ2-7
clone size: -
V gene: TRBV11-1

CDR3 DNA: TGTGCCAGCAGCTTATCACTAGCGGGGATTGGGGAGCTGTTTTTT
CDR3 protein: CASSLSLAGIGELFF
D gene: TRBD2
J gene: TRBJ2-2
clone size: -
V gene: TRBV7-9

CDR3 DNA: TGTGCCAGCACAGGACAGTCGAACACCATATATTTT
CDR3 protein: CASTGQSNTIYF
D gene: -
J gene: TRBJ1-3
clone size: -
V gene: TRBV2